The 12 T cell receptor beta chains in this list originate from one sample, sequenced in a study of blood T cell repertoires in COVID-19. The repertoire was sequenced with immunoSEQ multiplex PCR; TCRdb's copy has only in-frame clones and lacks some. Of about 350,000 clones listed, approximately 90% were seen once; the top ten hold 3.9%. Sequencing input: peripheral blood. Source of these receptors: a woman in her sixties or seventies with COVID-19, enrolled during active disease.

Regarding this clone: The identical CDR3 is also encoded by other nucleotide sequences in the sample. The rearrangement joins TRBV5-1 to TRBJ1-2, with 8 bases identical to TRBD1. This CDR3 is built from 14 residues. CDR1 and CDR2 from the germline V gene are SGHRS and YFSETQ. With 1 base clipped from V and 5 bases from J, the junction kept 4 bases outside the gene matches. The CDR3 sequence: CASSLSGGGYGYTF. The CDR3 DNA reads TGCGCCAGCAGCTTGTCAGGGGGCGGGTATGGCTACACCTTC.

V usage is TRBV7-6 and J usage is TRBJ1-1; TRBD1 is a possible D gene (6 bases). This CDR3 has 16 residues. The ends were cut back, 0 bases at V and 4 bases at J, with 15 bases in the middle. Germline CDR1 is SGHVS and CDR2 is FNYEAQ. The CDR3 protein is CASSLALGRGGTEAFF. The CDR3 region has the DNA TGTGCCAGCAGCTTAGCGCTAGGGAGAGGGGGCACTGAAGCTTTCTTT.

The CDR3 spells CASSLASTRFNSPLHF. The CDR3 DNA reads as TGTGCCAGCAGCTTAGCCTCGACACGATTTAATTCACCCCTCCACTTT. The V and J genes are TRBV11-3 and TRBJ1-6; D gene uncertain. CDR3 length: 16 residues. Germline assignment: CDR1 SGHNT and CDR2 YENEEA. V gave up 1 base and J gave up 6 bases, with 13 bases separating them.

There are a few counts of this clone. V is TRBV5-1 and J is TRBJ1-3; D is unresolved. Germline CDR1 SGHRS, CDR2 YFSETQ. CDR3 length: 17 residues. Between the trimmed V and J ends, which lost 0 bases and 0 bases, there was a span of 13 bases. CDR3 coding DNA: TGCGCCAGCAGCTTGGCCGTAACGGGGAACTCTGGAAACACCATATATTTT. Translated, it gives CASSLAVTGNSGNTIYF.

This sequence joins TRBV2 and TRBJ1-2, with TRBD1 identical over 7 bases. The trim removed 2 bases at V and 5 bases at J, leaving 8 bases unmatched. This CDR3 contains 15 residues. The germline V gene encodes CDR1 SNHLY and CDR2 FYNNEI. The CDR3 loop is CASSEFVTGSYGYTF. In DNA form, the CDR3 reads TGTGCCAGCAGTGAATTTGTGACAGGGTCATATGGCTACACCTTC.

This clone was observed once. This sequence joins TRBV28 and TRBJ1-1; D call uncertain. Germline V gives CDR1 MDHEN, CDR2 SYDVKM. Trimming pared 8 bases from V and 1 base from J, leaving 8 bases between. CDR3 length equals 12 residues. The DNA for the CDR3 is TGTGCCAGCGGCTTGTCGAACACTGAAGCTTTCTTT. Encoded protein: CASGLSNTEAFF. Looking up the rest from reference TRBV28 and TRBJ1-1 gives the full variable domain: DVKVTQSSRYLVKRTGEKVFLECVQDMDHENMFWYRQDPGLGLRLIYFSYDVKMKEKGDIPEGYSVSREKKERFSLILESASTNQTSMYLCASGLSNTEAFFGQGTRLTVV.

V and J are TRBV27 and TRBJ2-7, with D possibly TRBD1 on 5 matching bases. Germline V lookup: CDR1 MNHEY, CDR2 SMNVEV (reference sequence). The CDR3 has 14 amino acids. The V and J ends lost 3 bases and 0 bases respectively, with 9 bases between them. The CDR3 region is CASSFTGPSYEQYF. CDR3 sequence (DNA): TGTGCCAGCAGTTTTACAGGACCCTCCTACGAGCAGTACTTC.

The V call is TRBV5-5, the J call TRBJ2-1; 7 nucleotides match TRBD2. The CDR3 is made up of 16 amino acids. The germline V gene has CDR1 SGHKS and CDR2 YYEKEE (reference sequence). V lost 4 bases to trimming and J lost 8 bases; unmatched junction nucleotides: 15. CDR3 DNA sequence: TGTGCCAGCAGCCCCTGGACCCAGCGGGGTTCGTATGAGCAGTTCTTC. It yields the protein CASSPWTQRGSYEQFF.

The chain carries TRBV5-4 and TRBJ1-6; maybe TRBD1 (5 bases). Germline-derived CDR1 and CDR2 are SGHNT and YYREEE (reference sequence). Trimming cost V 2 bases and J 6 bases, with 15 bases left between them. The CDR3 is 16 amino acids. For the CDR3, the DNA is TGTGCCAGCAGCTTCGGGGGAGAGGGAGTTAATTCACCCCTCCACTTT. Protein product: CASSFGGEGVNSPLHF.

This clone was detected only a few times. CDR3 loop: CASSDLGTSETQYF. The CDR3 DNA reads as TGTGCCAGCAGCGATCTCGGGACTTCTGAGACCCAGTACTTC. The chain employs TRBV7-9 and TRBJ2-5; tentative D call: TRBD2 (6 bases). Trimming pared 5 bases from V and 5 bases from J, leaving 15 bases between. The CDR3 runs 14 residues. Germline V gene sequence: CDR1 SEHNR, CDR2 FQNEAQ (reference sequence).

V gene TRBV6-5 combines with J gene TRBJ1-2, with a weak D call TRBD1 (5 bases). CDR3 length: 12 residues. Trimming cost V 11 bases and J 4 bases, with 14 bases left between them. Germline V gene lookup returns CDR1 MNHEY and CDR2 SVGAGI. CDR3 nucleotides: TGTGCCGTCCAGGCCAGGGCCTATGGCTACACCTTC. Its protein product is CAVQARAYGYTF.

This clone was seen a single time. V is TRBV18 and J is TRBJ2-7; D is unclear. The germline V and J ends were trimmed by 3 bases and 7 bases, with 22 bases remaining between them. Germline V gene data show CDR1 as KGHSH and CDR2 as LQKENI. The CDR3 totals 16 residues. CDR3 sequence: CASSPAPFNEVREQYF. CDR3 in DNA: TGTGCCAGCTCACCTGCACCTTTTAATGAGGTTAGGGAGCAGTACTTC.